This T cell receptor beta chain was sequenced for a study of early T cells in non-severe SARS-CoV-2 infection. Study information: Bulk RNA isolated from unsorted whole blood underwent sequencing; chains were not paired. The study, taken as a whole, reports: Matching with VDJdb favored anti-spike CD8 responses (missing private and CD4 specificities).

cDNA molecules, individually, were tagged with unique molecular identifiers. TCRdb reanalysed the 5' RACE reads using MiXCR and keeps one entry per CDR3 protein. The sample includes more than 90,000 distinct CDR3 sequences, approximately 11% of them seen just once. This clonotype was counted ten times or more. The antigen remains undetermined. Germline loops: CDR1 MNHNY, CDR2 SVGAGI (reference sequence). The CDR3 has 11 residues. The V end lost 6 bases, the J end lost 4 bases, and 7 bases lay between the germline ends. The TCR comes from an adult who was a healthcare worker with PCR-confirmed SARS-CoV-2 infection or an uninfected control (not recorded which). Sample: whole blood. This sequence joins TRBV6-6 and TRBJ2-7; D gene uncertain. CDR3: CASSPQYEQYF. CDR3 bases: TGTGCCAGCAGCCCCCAATACGAGCAGTACTTC.